This T cell receptor (beta chain) emerged from a study of CXCR3-negative and CXCR3-positive naive CD8 T cells. At the level of the study: There were some 150 million TRB reads altogether, and each library had about 1.5 +/- 0.3 million of them.

Germline V lookup: CDR1 SEHNR, CDR2 FQNEAQ (reference sequence). This CDR3 has 13 amino acids. General study results and limits: CXCR3-positive naive cells had TRB CDR3s that were more hydrophobic than CXCR3-negative naive cells had. Diversity was high in both naive subsets and much lower in memory cells.

Triplicate sorts, 300,000 cells apiece, were made for each CD8+ T cell subset. As concerns this clonotype: Its antigen is unidentified.

The method, 5' RACE with UMI labels, was used to prepare the TRB cDNA libraries. TCRdb re-called the 5' RACE reads and catalogs CDR3 proteins one per entry, DNA excluded. Its clone listing holds 100,000 or so distinct CDR3 sequences. This chain links TRBV7-9 with TRBJ1-5. The receptor comes from a human donor in good health. Some clones in this sample may be carry-over from other donors' samples. Sequencing was carried out using naive CXCR3+ CD8+ T cells from blood. Subset specified: CD45RO-CCR7+CD27+CD95- naive CD8+ T cells expressing CXCR3 (TNR3+). CDR3: CASRADRAGPQHF.